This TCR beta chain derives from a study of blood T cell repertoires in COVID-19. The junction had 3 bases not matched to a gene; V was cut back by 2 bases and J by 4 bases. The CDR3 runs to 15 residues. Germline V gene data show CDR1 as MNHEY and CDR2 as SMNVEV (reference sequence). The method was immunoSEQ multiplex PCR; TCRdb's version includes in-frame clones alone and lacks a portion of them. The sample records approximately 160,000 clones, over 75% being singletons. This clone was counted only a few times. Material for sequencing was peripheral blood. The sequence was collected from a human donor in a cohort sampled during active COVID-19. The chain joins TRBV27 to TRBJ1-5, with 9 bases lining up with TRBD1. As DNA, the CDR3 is TGTGCCAGCAGTTTAAGGGGACAGGGAAATCAGCCCCAGCATTTT. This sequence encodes CASSLRGQGNQPQHF.